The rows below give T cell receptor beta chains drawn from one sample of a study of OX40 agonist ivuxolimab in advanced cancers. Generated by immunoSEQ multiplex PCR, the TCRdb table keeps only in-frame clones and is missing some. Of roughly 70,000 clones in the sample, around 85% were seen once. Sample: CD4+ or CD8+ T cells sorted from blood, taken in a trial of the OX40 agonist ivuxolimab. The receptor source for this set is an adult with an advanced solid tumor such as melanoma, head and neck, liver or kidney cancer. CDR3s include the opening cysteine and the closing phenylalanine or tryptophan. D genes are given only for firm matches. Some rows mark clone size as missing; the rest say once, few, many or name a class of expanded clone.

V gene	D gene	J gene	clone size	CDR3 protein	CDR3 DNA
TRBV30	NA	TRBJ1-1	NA	CAWNGGVDTEAFF	TGTGCCTGGAATGGGGGCGTAGACACTGAAGCTTTCTTT
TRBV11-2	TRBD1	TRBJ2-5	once	CASSQRQGAGETQYF	TGTGCCAGCAGCCAGAGACAGGGGGCAGGGGAGACCCAGTACTTC
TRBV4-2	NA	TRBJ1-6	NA	CASSQDYGQSNNSPLHF	TGTGCCAGCAGCCAAGATTACGGACAGAGCAATAATTCACCCCTCCACTTT
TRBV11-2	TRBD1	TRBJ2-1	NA	CASSDRDRGYNEQFF	TGTGCCAGCAGCGACCGGGACAGGGGGTACAATGAGCAGTTCTTC
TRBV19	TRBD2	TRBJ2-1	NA	CASSTPRTSGRLNNEQFF	TGTGCCAGTAGTACCCCCAGGACTAGCGGGAGGTTAAACAATGAGCAGTTCTTC
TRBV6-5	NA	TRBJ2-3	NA	CASSYIPGRDTDTQYF	TGTGCCAGCAGTTACATTCCGGGACGGGACACAGATACGCAGTATTTT
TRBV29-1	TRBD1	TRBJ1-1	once	CSAGVRQGGTEAFF	TGCAGCGCGGGCGTAAGACAGGGGGGAACTGAAGCTTTCTTT
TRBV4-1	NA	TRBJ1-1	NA	CASSPMGSLNTEAFF	TGCGCCAGCAGCCCCATGGGGAGCTTGAACACTGAAGCTTTCTTT
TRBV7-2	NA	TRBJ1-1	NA	CASSSGRMNTEAFF	TGTGCCAGCAGCTCGGGACGGATGAACACTGAAGCTTTCTTT
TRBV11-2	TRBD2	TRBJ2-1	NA	CASSAGLAAQFF	TGTGCCAGCAGCGCGGGACTAGCGGCGCAGTTCTTC
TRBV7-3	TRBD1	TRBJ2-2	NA	CASSLEGQGFGELFF	TGTGCCAGCAGCTTAGAGGGACAGGGATTCGGGGAGCTGTTTTTT
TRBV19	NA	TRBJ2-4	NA	CASSRPGGGAKNIQYF	TGTGCCAGTAGTAGGCCCGGGGGAGGCGCCAAAAACATTCAGTACTTC
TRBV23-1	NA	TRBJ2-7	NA	CASRPLRGMYF	TGCGCCAGCAGGCCATTGAGGGGTATGTACTTC
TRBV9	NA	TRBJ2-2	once	CASSPQRDANTGELFF	TGTGCCAGCAGCCCTCAGAGGGACGCGAACACCGGGGAGCTGTTTTTT
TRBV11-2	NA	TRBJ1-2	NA	CASSFREKPYGYTF	TGTGCCAGCAGCTTTAGAGAAAAACCCTATGGCTACACCTTC
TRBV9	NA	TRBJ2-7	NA	CASSVVADGNYEQYF	TGTGCCAGCAGCGTAGTAGCTGACGGAAACTACGAGCAGTACTTC
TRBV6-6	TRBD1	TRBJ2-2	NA	CATVPRGQGASGELFF	TGTGCCACCGTACCTCGGGGACAGGGGGCTTCCGGGGAGCTGTTTTTT
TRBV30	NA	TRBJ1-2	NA	CAWSVSPRVPYGYTF	TGTGCCTGGAGTGTATCCCCTCGGGTGCCGTATGGCTACACCTTC
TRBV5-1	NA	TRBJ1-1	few	CASSLTGPGMNTEAFF	TGCGCCAGCAGCTTGACAGGGCCGGGGATGAACACTGAAGCTTTCTTT
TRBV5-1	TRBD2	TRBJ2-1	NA	CASSWRASGGNNEQFF	TGCGCCAGCAGCTGGAGGGCTAGCGGGGGGAATAATGAGCAGTTCTTC
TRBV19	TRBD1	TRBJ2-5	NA	CAAGRRGQLETQYF	TGTGCCGCCGGGCGCAGGGGGCAGCTGGAGACCCAGTACTTC
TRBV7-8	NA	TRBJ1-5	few	CASSLVQGNQPQHF	TGTGCCAGCAGCTTAGTACAGGGCAATCAGCCCCAGCATTTT
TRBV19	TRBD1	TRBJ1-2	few	CASSTGGEGGYGYTF	TGTGCCAGTAGCACAGGGGGCGAGGGGGGTTATGGCTACACCTTC
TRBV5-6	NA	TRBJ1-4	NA	CASGIFTGSTNEKLFF	TGTGCCAGCGGAATTTTTACAGGGTCAACTAATGAAAAACTGTTTTTT
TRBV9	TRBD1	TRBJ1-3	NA	CASSPRRTGGNTIYF	TGTGCCAGCAGCCCTCGGAGGACAGGGGGAAACACCATATATTTT
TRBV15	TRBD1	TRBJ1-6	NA	CATSRIQGFSSPLHF	TGTGCCACCAGTAGAATACAGGGGTTCAGCTCACCCCTCCACTTT
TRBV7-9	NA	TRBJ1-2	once	CASSDGRGSYGYTF	TGTGCCAGCAGCGACGGACGAGGAAGCTATGGCTACACCTTC
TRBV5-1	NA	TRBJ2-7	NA	CASSPDLYEQYF	TGCGCCAGCAGCCCGGACCTTTACGAGCAGTACTTC
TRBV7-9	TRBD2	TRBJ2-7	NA	CATETPGGAYEQYF	TGTGCCACCGAGACCCCGGGAGGAGCCTACGAGCAGTACTTC
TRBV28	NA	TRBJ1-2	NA	CASVNREAYGYTF	TGTGCCAGCGTTAACAGGGAAGCCTATGGCTACACCTTC
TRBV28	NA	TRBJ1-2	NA	CASNLRGREGYGYTF	TGTGCCAGCAACCTAAGGGGCAGGGAAGGCTATGGCTACACCTTC
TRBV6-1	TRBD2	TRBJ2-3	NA	CASSEAKTSGGSTDTQYF	TGTGCCAGCAGTGAAGCGAAGACTAGCGGGGGTAGCACAGATACGCAGTATTTT
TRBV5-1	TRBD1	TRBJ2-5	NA	CASSWDRGLGETQYF	TGCGCCAGCAGCTGGGACAGGGGTTTGGGAGAGACCCAGTACTTC
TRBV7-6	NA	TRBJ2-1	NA	CASSDGSYNEQFF	TGTGCCAGCAGCGATGGCTCCTACAATGAGCAGTTCTTC
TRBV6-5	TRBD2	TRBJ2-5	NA	CASSYRLAGQETQYF	TGTGCCAGCAGTTATCGCCTAGCGGGGCAAGAGACCCAGTACTTC
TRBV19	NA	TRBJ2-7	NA	CASSTTRDGPRYF	TGTGCCAGTAGTACGACCCGGGACGGGCCAAGGTACTTC
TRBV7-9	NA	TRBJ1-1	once	CASSLRPNTEAFF	TGTGCCAGCAGCTTACGACCGAACACTGAAGCTTTCTTT
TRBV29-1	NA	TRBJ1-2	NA	CSVVLTGLYGYTF	TGCAGCGTTGTCCTGACAGGACTCTATGGCTACACCTTC
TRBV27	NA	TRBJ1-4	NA	CASSRTPDHLNEKLFF	TGTGCCAGCAGCCGAACCCCGGACCATCTTAATGAAAAACTGTTTTTT
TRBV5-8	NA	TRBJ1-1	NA	CASSLPGEVGTEAFF	TGTGCCAGCAGCTTACCAGGGGAAGTGGGCACTGAAGCTTTCTTT
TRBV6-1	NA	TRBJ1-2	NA	CASSEAKKTYGYTF	TGTGCCAGCAGTGAAGCGAAGAAGACCTATGGCTACACCTTC
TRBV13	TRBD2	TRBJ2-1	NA	CASSRGRANSYNEQFF	TGTGCCAGCAGCCGCGGGAGGGCCAATTCCTACAATGAGCAGTTCTTC
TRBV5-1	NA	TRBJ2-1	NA	CASSFDNEQFF	TGCGCCAGCAGCTTCGACAATGAGCAGTTCTTC
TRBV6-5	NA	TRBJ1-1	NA	CASSYSWDSFEAFF	TGTGCCAGCAGTTACTCGTGGGACTCTTTCGAAGCTTTCTTT
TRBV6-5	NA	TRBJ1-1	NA	CASSYSGRGREAFF	TGTGCCAGCAGTTACTCGGGTAGGGGACGAGAAGCTTTCTTT
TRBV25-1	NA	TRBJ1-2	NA	CASSDTGSVYGYTF	TGTGCCAGCAGTGATACAGGGTCGGTCTATGGCTACACCTTC
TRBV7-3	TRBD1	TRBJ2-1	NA	CASSLSRDRGHNEQFF	TGTGCCAGCAGCTTAAGCCGAGACAGGGGCCACAATGAGCAGTTCTTC
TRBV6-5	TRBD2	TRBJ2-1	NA	CASSIAGAEREQFF	TGTGCCAGCAGTATAGCGGGGGCCGAACGGGAGCAGTTCTTC
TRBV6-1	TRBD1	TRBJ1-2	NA	CASRPKDRPGGGYTF	TGTGCCAGCAGACCAAAGGACAGGCCTGGGGGGGGCTACACCTTC
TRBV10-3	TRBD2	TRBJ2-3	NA	CAISESGTTGVDTQYF	TGTGCCATCAGTGAGTCCGGGACTACCGGAGTGGATACGCAGTATTTT
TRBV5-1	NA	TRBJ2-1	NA	CASSLAPGGYNEQFF	TGCGCCAGCAGCTTGGCCCCAGGGGGGTACAATGAGCAGTTCTTC
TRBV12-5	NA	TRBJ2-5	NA	CASGFGGSETQYF	TGTGCTAGTGGTTTCGGTGGGAGTGAGACCCAGTACTTC
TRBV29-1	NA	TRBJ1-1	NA	CRGGDPRTEAFF	TGCAGGGGGGGGGACCCCAGGACTGAAGCTTTCTTT
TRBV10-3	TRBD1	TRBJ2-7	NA	CAISDMDRGFSEQYF	TGTGCCATCAGTGATATGGACAGGGGGTTCAGCGAGCAGTACTTC
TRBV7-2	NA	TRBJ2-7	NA	CASSLSSVSSYEQYF	TGTGCCAGCAGCTTAAGCAGCGTAAGCTCCTACGAGCAGTACTTC